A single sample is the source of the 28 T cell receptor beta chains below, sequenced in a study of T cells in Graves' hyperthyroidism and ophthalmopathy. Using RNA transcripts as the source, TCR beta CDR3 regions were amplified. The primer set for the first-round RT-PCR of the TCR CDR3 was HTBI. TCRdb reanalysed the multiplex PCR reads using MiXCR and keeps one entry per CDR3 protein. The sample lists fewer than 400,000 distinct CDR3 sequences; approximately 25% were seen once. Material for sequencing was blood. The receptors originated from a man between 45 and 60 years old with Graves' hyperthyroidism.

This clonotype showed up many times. DNA for the CDR3: TGTGCCAGCAGGACAGGGGGGGAGTGGGAGCAGTACTTC. It yields the protein CASRTGGEWEQYF. The chain links TRBV11-2 to TRBJ2-7; 9 nucleotides match TRBD1. V gave up 6 bases and J gave up 7 bases; unmatched junction bases: 7. The CDR3 runs to 13 residues. Germline V gene sequence: CDR1 SGHAT, CDR2 FQNNGV. The complete variable domain, with remaining parts taken from reference TRBV11-2 and TRBJ2-7, reads EAGVAQSPRYKIIEKRQSVAFWCNPISGHATLYWYQQILGQGPKLLIQFQNNGVVDDSQLPKDRFSAERLKGVDSTLKIQPAKLEDSAVYLCASRTGGEWEQYFGPGTRLTVT.

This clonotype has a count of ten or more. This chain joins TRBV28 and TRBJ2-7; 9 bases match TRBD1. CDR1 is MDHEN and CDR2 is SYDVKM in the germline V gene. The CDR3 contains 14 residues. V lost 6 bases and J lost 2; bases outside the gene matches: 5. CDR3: CASRHGTGTYEQYF. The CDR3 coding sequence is TGTGCCAGCAGACATGGGACAGGGACCTACGAGCAGTACTTC.

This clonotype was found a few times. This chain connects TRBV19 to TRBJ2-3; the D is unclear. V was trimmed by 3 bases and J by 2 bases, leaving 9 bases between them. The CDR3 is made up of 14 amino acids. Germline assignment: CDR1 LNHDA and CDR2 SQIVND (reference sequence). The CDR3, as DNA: TGTGCCAGTAGTATCGCTGACCCCACAGATACGCAGTATTTT. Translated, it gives CASSIADPTDTQYF.

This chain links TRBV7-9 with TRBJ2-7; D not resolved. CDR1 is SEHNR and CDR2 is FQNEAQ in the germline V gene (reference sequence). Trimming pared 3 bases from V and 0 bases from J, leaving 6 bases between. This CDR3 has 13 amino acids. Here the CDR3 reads CASSFGNSYEQYF. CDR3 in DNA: TGTGCCAGCAGCTTTGGGAACTCCTACGAGCAGTACTTC.

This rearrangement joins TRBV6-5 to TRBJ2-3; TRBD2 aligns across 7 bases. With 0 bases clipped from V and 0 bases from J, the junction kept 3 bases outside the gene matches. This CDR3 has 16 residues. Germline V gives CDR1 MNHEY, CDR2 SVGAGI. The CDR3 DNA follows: TGTGCCAGCAGTTACTCCCGGCGGGGGAGCACAGATACGCAGTATTTT. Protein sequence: CASSYSRRGSTDTQYF.

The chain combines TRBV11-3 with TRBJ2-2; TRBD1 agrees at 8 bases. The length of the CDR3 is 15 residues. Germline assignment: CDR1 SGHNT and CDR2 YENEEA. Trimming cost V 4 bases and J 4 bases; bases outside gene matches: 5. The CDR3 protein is CASSSGRGPTGELFF. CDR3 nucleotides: TGTGCCAGCAGCTCCGGCAGGGGGCCCACCGGGGAGCTGTTTTTT.

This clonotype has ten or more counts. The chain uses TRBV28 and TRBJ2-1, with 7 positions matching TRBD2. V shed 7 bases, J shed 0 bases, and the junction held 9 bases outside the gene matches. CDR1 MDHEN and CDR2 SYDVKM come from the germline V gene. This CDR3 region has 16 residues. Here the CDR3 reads CASTLRLAVSYNEQFF. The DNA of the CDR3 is TGTGCCAGCACCCTGAGGCTAGCGGTCTCCTACAATGAGCAGTTCTTC. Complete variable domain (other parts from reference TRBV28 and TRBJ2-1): DVKVTQSSRYLVKRTGEKVFLECVQDMDHENMFWYRQDPGLGLRLIYFSYDVKMKEKGDIPEGYSVSREKKERFSLILESASTNQTSMYLCASTLRLAVSYNEQFFGPGTRLTVL.

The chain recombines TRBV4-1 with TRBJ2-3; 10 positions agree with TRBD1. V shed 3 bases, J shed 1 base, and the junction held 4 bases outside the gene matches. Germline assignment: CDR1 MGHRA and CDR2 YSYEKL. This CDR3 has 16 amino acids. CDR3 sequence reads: CASSQGQGLGTDTQYF. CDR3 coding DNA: TGCGCCAGCAGCCAGGGACAGGGGTTGGGCACAGATACGCAGTATTTT.

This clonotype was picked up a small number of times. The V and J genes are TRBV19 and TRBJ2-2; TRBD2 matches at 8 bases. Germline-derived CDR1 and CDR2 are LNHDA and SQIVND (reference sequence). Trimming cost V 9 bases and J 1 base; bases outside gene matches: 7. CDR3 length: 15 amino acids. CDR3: CARKLAAVNTGELFF. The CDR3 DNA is TGTGCCAGAAAACTAGCGGCAGTGAACACCGGGGAGCTGTTTTTT. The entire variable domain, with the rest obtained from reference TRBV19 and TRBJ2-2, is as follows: DGGITQSPKYLFRKEGQNVTLSCEQNLNHDAMYWYRQDPGQGLRLIYYSQIVNDFQKGDIAEGYSVSREKKESFPLTVTSAQKNPTAFYLCARKLAAVNTGELFFGEGSRLTVL.

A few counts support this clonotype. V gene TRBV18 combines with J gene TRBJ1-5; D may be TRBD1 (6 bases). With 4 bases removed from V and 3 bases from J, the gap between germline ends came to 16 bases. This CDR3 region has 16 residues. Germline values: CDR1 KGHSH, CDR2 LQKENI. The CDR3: CASSQRQVANNQPQHF. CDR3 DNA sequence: TGTGCCAGCTCACAAAGACAGGTCGCCAACAATCAGCCCCAGCATTTT.

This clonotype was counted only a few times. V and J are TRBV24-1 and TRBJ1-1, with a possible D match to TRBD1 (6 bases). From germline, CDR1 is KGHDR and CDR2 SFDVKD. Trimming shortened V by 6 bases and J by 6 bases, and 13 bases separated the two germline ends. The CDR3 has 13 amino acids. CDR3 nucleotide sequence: TGTGCCACCAGTCGAGCAGGGGCGGCTGAAGCTTTCTTT. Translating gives CATSRAGAAEAFF.

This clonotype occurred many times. The CDR3 here is CASSPRTSGRMVTDTQYF. CDR3 in DNA: TGTGCCAGCAGCCCCAGGACTAGCGGGAGGATGGTCACAGATACGCAGTATTTT. The chain recombines TRBV14 with TRBJ2-3; 14 positions agree with TRBD2. The V segment lost 4 bases and the J segment 2 bases; nucleotides outside the gene matches: 8. Looked up from germline, CDR1 is SGHDN and CDR2 is FVKESK. This CDR3 is built from 18 residues.

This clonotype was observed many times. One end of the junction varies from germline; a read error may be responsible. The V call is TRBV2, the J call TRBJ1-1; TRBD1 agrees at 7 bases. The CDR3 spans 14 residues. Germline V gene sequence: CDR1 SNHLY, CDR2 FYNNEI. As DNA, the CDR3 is TGTGCCAGTGTACTTACAGGGGTGAAAACTGAAGCTTTCTTT. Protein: CASVLTGVKTEAFF.

The CDR3: CASSPSRGYNEQFF. The CDR3 region has the DNA TGTGCCAGCTCACCGAGCAGGGGCTACAATGAGCAGTTCTTC. The chain carries TRBV18 and TRBJ2-1; a possible D gene is TRBD1 (6 bases). This CDR3 contains 14 residues. Trimming stripped 3 bases from V and 3 bases from J, with 9 bases between. Germline V gene sequence: CDR1 KGHSH, CDR2 LQKENI.

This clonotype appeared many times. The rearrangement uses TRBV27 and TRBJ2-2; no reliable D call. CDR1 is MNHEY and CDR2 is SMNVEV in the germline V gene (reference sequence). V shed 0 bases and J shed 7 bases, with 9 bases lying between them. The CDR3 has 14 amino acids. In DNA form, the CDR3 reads TGTGCCAGCAGTTTATCCGGGTCGGGCGGGGAGCTGTTTTTT. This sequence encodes CASSLSGSGGELFF.

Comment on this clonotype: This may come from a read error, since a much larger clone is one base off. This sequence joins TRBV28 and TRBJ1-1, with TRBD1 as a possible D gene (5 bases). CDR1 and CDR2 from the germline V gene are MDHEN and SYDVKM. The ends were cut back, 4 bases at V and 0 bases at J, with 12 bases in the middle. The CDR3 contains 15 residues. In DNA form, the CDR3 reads TGTGCCAGCAGTTCATGGGGGGAACTGAACACTGAAGCTTTCTTT. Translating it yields CASSSWGELNTEAFF.

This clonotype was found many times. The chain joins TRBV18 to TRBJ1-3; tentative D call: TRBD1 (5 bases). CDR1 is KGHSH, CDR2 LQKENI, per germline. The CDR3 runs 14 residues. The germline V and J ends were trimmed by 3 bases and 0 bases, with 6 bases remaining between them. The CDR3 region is CASSPDTSGNTIYF. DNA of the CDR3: TGTGCCAGCTCACCGGACACCTCTGGAAACACCATATATTTT.

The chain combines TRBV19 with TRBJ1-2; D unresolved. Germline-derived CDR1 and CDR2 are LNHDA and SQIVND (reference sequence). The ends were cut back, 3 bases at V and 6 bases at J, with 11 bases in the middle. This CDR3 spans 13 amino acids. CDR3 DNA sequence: TGTGCCAGTAGTATTGGCAGGTCTAATGGCTACACCTTC. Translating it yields CASSIGRSNGYTF. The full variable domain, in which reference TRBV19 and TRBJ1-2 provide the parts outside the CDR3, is DGGITQSPKYLFRKEGQNVTLSCEQNLNHDAMYWYRQDPGQGLRLIYYSQIVNDFQKGDIAEGYSVSREKKESFPLTVTSAQKNPTAFYLCASSIGRSNGYTFGSGTRLTVV.

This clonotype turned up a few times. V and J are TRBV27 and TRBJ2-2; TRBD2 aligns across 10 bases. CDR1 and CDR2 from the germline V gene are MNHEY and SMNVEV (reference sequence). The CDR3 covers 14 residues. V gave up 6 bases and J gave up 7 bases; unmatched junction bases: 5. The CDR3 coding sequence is TGTGCCAGCAGCCAGCGGGGGGGGTTCGGGGAGCTGTTTTTT. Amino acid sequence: CASSQRGGFGELFF.

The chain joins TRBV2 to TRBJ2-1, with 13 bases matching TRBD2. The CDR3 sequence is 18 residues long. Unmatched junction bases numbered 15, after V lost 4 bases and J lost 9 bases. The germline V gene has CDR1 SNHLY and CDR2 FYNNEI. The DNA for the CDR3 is TGTGCCAGCAGTGGAATGCAACCGGGACTAGCGGGATCGGGTGAGCAGTTCTTC. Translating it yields CASSGMQPGLAGSGEQFF.

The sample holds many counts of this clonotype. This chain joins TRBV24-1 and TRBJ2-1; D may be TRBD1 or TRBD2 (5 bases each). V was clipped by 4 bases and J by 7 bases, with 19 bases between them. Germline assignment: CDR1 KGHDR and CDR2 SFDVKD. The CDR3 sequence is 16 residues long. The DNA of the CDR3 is TGTGCCACCAGTGACCGCCGGGGCGGCACGGCGAATGAGCAGTTCTTC. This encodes CATSDRRGGTANEQFF.

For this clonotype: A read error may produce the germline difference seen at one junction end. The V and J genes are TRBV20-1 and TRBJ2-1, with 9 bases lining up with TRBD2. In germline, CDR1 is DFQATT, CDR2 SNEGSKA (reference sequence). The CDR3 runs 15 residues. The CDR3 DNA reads TGCAGTACTAGGCGAGCGGGAGGTGCCTACAATGAGCAGTTCTTC. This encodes CSTRRAGGAYNEQFF.

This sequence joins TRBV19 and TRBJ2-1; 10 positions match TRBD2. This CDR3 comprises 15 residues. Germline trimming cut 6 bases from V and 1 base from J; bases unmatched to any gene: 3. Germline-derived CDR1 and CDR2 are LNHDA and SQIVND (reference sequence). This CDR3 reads CASRTSGTSYNEQFF. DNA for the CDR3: TGTGCCAGTAGAACTAGCGGGACGTCCTACAATGAGCAGTTCTTC.

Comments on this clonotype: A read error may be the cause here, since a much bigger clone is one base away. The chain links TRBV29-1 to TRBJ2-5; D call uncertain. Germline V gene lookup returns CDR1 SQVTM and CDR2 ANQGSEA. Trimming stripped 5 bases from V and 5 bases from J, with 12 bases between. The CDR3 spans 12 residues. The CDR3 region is CSVSDGGETQYF. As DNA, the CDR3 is TGCAGCGTTTCGGACGGTGGGGAGACCCAGTACTTC.

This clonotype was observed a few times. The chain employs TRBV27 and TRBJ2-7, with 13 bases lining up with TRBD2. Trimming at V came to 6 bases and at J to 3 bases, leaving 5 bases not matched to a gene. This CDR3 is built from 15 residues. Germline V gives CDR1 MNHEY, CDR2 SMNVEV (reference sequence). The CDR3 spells CASRPGLAGYYEQYF. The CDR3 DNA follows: TGTGCCAGCAGACCGGGACTAGCGGGGTACTACGAGCAGTACTTC.

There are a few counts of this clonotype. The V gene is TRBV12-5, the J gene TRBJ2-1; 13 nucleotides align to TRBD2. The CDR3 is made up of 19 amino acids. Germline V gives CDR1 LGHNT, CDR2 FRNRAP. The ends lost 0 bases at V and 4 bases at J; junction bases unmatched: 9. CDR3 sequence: CASGLVLLAGGPTYNEQFF. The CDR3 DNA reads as TGTGCTAGTGGTTTGGTACTACTAGCGGGAGGGCCCACTTACAATGAGCAGTTCTTC.

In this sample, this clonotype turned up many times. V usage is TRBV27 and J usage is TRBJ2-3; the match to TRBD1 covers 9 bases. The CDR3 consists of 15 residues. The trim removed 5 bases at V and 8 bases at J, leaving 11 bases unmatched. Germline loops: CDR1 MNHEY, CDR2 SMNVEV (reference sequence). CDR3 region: CASSPDRGWTVTQYF. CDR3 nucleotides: TGTGCCAGCAGTCCGGACAGGGGATGGACGGTTACGCAGTATTTT.

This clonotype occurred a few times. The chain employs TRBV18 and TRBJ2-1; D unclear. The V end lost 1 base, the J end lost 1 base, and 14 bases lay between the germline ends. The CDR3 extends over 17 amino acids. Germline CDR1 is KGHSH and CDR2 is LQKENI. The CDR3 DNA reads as TGTGCCAGCTCACCACGGTTGCGCGGCCAATCCTACAATGAGCAGTTCTTC. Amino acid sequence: CASSPRLRGQSYNEQFF.